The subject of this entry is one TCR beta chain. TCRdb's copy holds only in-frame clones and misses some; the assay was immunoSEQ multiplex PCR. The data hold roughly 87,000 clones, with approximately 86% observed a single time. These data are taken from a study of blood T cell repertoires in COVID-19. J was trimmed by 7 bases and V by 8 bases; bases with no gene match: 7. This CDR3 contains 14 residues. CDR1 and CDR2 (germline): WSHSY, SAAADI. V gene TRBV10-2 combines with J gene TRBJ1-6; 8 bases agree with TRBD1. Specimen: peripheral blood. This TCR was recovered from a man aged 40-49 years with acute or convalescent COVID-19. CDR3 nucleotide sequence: TGCGCCAGCCAAAGGGACAGGCAAAATTCACCCCTCCACTTT. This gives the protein CASQRDRQNSPLHF.